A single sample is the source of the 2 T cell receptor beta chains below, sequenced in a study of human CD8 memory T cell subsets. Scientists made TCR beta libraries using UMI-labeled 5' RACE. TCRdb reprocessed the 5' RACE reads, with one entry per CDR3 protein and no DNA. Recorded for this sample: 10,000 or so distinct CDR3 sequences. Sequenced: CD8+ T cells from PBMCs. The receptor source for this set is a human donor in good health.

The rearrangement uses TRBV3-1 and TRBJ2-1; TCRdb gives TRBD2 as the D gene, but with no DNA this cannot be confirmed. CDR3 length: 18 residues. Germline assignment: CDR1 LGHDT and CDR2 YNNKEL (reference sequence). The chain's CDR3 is CASSQYRRAGGQHNEQFF.

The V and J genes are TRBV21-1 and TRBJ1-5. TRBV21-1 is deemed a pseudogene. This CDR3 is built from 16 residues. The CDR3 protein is CASSKEEGGGNQPQHF.